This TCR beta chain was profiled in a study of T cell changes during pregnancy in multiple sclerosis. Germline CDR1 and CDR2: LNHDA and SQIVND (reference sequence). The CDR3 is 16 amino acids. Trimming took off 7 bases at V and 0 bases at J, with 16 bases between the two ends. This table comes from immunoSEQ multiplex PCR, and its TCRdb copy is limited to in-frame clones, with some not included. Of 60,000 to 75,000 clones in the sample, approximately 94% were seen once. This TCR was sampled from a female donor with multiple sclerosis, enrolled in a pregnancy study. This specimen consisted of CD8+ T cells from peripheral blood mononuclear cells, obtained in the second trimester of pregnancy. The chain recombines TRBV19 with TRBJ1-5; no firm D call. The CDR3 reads CASISVKSTSNQPQHF. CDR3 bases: TGTGCCAGTATCAGCGTTAAGTCCACTAGCAATCAGCCCCAGCATTTT. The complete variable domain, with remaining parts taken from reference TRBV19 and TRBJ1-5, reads DGGITQSPKYLFRKEGQNVTLSCEQNLNHDAMYWYRQDPGQGLRLIYYSQIVNDFQKGDIAEGYSVSREKKESFPLTVTSAQKNPTAFYLCASISVKSTSNQPQHFGDGTRLSIL.